This TCR beta chain derives from a study of T cell repertoires in cytomegalovirus infection. From the reads, TCRdb called clonotypes with MiXCR, one entry per CDR3 protein. The profile shows fewer than 1,000,000 distinct CDR3 sequences, roughly 30% of them singletons. The CDR3 runs 16 residues. Deletions cut 0 bases from V and 2 bases from J, with 14 bases between. CDR1 MGHRA and CDR2 YSYEKL come from the germline V gene. This clonotype was seen more than once but under ten times. Its matching antigen is unknown. The TCR sequence derives from a human donor in good health (CMV status not recorded). Some clones in this sample may be carry-over from other donors' samples. This sample comprised cultured CD8+ T cells from PBMCs, obtained from culture after CMV antigen stimulation. The V and J genes are TRBV4-1 and TRBJ2-7; D not certain. CDR3 bases: TGCGCCAGCAGCCAAGATCGTACAACAGACCCCTACGAGCAGTACTTC. As protein: CASSQDRTTDPYEQYF.